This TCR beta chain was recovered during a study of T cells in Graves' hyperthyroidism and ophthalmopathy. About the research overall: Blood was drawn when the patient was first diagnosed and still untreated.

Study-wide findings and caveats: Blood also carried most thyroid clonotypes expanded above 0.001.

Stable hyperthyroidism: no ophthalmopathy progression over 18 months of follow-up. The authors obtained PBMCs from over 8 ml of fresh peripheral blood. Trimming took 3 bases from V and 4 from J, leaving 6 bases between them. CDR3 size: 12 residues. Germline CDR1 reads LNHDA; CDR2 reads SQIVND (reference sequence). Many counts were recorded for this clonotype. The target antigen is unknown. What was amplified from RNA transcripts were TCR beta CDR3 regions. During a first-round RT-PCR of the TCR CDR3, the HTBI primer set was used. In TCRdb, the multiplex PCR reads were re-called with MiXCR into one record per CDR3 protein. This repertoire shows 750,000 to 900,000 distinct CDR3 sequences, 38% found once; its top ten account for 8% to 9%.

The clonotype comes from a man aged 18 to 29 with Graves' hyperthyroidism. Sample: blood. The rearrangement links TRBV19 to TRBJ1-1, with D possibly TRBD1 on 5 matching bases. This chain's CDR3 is CASSMGGTEAFF. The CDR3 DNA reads TGTGCCAGTAGTATGGGGGGCACTGAAGCTTTCTTT.